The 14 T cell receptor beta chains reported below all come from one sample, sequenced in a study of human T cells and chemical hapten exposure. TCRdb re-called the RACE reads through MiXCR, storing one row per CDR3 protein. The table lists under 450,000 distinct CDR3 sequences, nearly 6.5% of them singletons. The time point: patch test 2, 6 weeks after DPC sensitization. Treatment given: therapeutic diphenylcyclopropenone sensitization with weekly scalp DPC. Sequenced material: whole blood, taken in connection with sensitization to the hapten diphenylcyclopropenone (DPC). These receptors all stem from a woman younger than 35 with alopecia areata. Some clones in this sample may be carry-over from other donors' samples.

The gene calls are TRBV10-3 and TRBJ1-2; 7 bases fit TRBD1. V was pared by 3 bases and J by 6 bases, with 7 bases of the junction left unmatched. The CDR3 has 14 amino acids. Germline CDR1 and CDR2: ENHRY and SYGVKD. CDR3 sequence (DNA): TGTGCCATCAGTGATCAGGGGGTAGGCGATGGCTACACCTTC. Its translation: CAISDQGVGDGYTF.

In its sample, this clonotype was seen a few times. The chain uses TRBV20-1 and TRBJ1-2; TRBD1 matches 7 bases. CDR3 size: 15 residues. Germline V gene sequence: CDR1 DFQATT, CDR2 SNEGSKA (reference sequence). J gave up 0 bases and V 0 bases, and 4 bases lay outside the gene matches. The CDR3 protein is CSARDSQGANYGYTF. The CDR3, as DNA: TGCAGTGCTAGAGATTCCCAGGGGGCTAACTATGGCTACACCTTC.

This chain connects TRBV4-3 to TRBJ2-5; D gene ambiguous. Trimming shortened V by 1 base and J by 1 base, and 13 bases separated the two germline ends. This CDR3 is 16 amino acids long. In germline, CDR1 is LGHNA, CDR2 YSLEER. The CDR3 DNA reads TGCGCCAGCAGCCAAGCAACCACCATAGGCCAAGAGACCCAGTACTTC. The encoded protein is CASSQATTIGQETQYF.

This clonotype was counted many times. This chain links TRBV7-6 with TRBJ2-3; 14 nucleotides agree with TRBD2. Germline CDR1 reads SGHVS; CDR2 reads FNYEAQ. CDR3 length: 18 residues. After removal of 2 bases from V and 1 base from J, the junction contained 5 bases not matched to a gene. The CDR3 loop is CASSLFGGLAGGTDTQYF. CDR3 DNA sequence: TGTGCCAGCAGCTTATTCGGGGGACTAGCGGGGGGCACAGATACGCAGTATTTT.

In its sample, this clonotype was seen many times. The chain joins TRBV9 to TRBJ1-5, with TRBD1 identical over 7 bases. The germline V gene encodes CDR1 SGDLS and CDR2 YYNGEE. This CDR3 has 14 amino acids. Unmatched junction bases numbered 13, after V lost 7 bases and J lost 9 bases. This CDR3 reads CASSGGDRGPPQHF. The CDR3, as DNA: TGTGCCAGCTCCGGAGGGGACAGAGGTCCGCCCCAGCATTTT.

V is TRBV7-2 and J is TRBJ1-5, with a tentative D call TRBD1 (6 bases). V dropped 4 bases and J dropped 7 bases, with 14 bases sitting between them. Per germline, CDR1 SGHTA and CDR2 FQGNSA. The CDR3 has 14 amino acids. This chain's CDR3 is CASSWDIGPQPQHF. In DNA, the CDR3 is TGTGCCAGCAGCTGGGACATTGGCCCCCAGCCCCAGCATTTT.

CDR3 amino acids: CSARSSLLTDTQYF. The DNA of the CDR3 is TGCAGTGCTAGATCCTCACTCCTAACAGATACGCAGTATTTT. This chain connects TRBV20-1 to TRBJ2-3; D is unresolved. V lost 2 bases to trimming and J lost 3 bases, with 12 bases between them. This CDR3 comprises 14 residues. Germline V gene data show CDR1 as DFQATT and CDR2 as SNEGSKA (reference sequence).

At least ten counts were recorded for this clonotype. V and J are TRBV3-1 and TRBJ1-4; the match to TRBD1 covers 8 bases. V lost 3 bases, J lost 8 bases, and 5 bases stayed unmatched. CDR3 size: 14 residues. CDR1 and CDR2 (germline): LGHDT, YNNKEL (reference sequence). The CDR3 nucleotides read TGTGCCAGCAGCCATCTGGACAGGGTCGAAAAACTGTTTTTT. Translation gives CASSHLDRVEKLFF.

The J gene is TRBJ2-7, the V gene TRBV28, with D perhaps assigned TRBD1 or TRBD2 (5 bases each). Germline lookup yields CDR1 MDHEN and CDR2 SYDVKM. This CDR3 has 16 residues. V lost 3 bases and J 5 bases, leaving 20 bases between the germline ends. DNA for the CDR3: TGTGCCAGCAGTTTGCGGTGGGGGTCAGGGTCCCACGAGCAGTACTTC. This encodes CASSLRWGSGSHEQYF.

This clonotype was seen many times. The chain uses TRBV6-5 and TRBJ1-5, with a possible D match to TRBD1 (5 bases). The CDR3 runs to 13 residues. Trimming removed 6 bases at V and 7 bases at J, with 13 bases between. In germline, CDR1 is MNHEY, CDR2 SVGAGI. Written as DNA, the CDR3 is TGTGCCAGCAGCCGGCAGAGGGGACAGCCCCAGCATTTT. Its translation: CASSRQRGQPQHF.

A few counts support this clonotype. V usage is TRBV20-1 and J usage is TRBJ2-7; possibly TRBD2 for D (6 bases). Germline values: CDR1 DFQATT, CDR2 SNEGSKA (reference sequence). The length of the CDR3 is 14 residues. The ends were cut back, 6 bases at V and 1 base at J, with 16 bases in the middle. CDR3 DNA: TGCAGTGCAGGCGGGACGGAGTTATCCTACGAGCAGTACTTC. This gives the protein CSAGGTELSYEQYF.

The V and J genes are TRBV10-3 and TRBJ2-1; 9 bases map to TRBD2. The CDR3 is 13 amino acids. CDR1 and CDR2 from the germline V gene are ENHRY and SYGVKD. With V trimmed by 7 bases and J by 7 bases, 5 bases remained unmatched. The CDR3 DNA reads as TGTGCCATCACCCCCCTAGCGGGAAATGAGCAGTTCTTC. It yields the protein CAITPLAGNEQFF.

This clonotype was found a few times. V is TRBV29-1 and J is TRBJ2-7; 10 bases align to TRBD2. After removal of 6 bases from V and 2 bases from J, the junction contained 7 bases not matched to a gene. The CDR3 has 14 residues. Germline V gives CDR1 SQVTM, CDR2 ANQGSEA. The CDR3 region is CSVALAGVPYEQYF. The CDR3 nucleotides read TGCAGCGTGGCCCTAGCGGGGGTACCCTACGAGCAGTACTTC.

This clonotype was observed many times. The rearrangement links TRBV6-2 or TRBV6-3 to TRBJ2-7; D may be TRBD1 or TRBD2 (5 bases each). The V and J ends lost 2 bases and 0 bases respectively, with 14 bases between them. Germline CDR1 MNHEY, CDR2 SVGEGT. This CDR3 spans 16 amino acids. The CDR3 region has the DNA TGTGCCAGCAGTTACGGCCCGGGACGCCTCTCCTACGAGCAGTACTTC. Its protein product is CASSYGPGRLSYEQYF.